The next 28 T cell receptor beta chains were all read from a single sample in a study of blood T cell repertoires in COVID-19. Here immunoSEQ multiplex PCR was the method, and the copy in TCRdb shows in-frame clones only, minus some. Altogether some 270,000 clones are present, around nine tenths being singletons, with the ten largest covering about 1.7%. The specimen sequenced was PBMCs or T cells enriched from blood (not recorded which). These receptors came from a woman aged 40 to 49 who had recovered from COVID-19.

The V call is TRBV14, the J call TRBJ2-1; TRBD2 agrees at 11 bases. V was pared by 3 bases and J by 12 bases, with 4 bases of the junction left unmatched. The CDR3 contains 13 residues. Germline V gives CDR1 SGHDN, CDR2 FVKESK. The CDR3 coding sequence is TGTGCCAGCAGCCATGGACTAGCGGGTGTGCAGTTCTTC. Protein product: CASSHGLAGVQFF.

This chain uses TRBV18 with TRBJ1-4, with TRBD1 as a possible D gene (6 bases). V lost 1 base and J lost 10, with 16 bases in between. Germline V gives CDR1 KGHSH, CDR2 LQKENI. The CDR3 runs 15 residues. The CDR3 loop reads CASSPLMDSEGKLFF. CDR3 nucleotides: TGTGCCAGCTCACCACTCATGGACAGCGAAGGAAAACTGTTTTTT.

The V gene is TRBV30, the J gene TRBJ1-1; a weak D match, TRBD1 (6 bases). In germline, CDR1 is GTSNPN, CDR2 SVGIG (reference sequence). V lost 0 bases and J lost 6, with 14 bases in between. This CDR3 is built from 14 residues. In nucleotides, the CDR3 is TGTGCCTGGAGTGTACGGAGCCCAGGGGCTGAAGCTTTCTTT. It codes for CAWSVRSPGAEAFF.

The rearrangement links TRBV18 to TRBJ1-1; D remains unclear. Germline lookup yields CDR1 KGHSH and CDR2 LQKENI. The CDR3 spans 13 residues. V was pared by 3 bases and J by 2 bases, with 7 bases between. CDR3 amino acids: CASSPTSNTEAFF. DNA for the CDR3: TGTGCCAGCTCACCTACATCAAACACTGAAGCTTTCTTT.

This clone has a single count. The V gene is TRBV4-1, the J gene TRBJ2-4, with 7 bases aligning to TRBD1. V was pared by 6 bases and J by 4 bases, with 9 bases of the junction left unmatched. The germline V gene has CDR1 MGHRA and CDR2 YSYEKL. CDR3 length: 15 residues. CDR3: CASSSLGQSKNIQYF. The CDR3 DNA is TGCGCCAGCAGTTCCCTGGGACAGAGTAAAAACATTCAGTACTTC.

V gene TRBV5-1 combines with J gene TRBJ1-6, with 7 bases lining up with TRBD1. The junction had 3 bases not matched to a gene; V was cut back by 3 bases and J by 6 bases. Germline CDR1 reads SGHRS; CDR2 reads YFSETQ. CDR3 length: 14 residues. CDR3 DNA: TGCGCCAGCAGCTCGACAGGGCGTAATTCACCCCTCCACTTT. It translates to CASSSTGRNSPLHF.

The chain combines TRBV5-8 with TRBJ2-2, with 7 bases matching TRBD1. Germline trimming cut 4 bases from V and 4 bases from J; bases unmatched to any gene: 7. The CDR3 runs 15 residues. CDR1 and CDR2 from the germline V gene are SGHTS and YDEGEE. The CDR3 DNA is TGTGCCAGCAGCGAAGAAGACAGGGTCACCGGGGAGCTGTTTTTT. It encodes CASSEEDRVTGELFF. Combining the CDR3 with reference TRBV5-8 and TRBJ2-2 gives the whole variable domain EAGVTQSPTHLIKTRGQQATLRCSPISGHTSVYWYQQALGLGLQFLLWYDEGEERNRGNFPPRFSGRQFPNYSSELNVNALELEDSALYLCASSEEDRVTGELFFGEGSRLTVL.

CDR3 nucleotides: TGCGCCAGCAGCCAACTGGAGACAGTCGGATTGAGGGAGCAGTACTTC. It codes for CASSQLETVGLREQYF. This chain joins TRBV4-1 and TRBJ2-7; TRBD1 is a possible D gene (5 bases). The germline V gene encodes CDR1 MGHRA and CDR2 YSYEKL. This CDR3 has 16 amino acids. V lost 2 bases to trimming and J lost 7 bases, with 21 bases between them.

This clone was counted a single time. CDR3 loop: CASSSRLAGETELFF. In DNA form, the CDR3 reads TGTGCCAGCAGCTCTCGACTAGCGGGAGAGACGGAGCTGTTTTTT. The rearrangement joins TRBV7-9 to TRBJ2-2, with TRBD2 matching over 12 bases. This CDR3 is built from 15 residues. V shed 4 bases and J 10 bases; nucleotides not matched to a gene: 7. Germline CDR1 and CDR2: SEHNR and FQNEAQ (reference sequence).

This sequence joins TRBV27 and TRBJ1-2, with D tentatively TRBD1 (6 bases). The V gene lost 5 bases and the J gene lost 2 bases, with 12 bases spanning the gap. This CDR3 comprises 14 residues. CDR1 and CDR2 from the germline V gene are MNHEY and SMNVEV (reference sequence). For the CDR3, the DNA is TGTGCCAGCAGTGAAGCACAGGGAAACTATGGCTACACCTTC. Translating it yields CASSEAQGNYGYTF.

This clone was detected only once. This chain connects TRBV30 to TRBJ1-6; tentatively, D is TRBD1 (6 bases). The CDR3 runs to 17 residues. Trimming cost V 5 bases and J 9 bases, with 26 bases left between them. CDR1 and CDR2 from the germline V gene are GTSNPN and SVGIG (reference sequence). CDR3 amino acids: CAWSDRARGFGGSPLHF. The CDR3 region has the DNA TGTGCCTGGTCGGACCGGGCCAGGGGCTTTGGGGGTTCACCCCTCCACTTT.

CDR3 amino acids: CASSPPRDRGSDEQYF. As DNA, the CDR3 is TGTGCCAGCAGCCCTCCCCGGGACAGGGGCAGCGACGAGCAGTACTTC. The chain links TRBV5-6 to TRBJ2-7, with 10 nucleotides matching TRBD1. This CDR3 is built from 16 residues. The V gene end was trimmed by 4 bases and the J gene end by 5 bases; junction bases not matched to a gene: 12. Germline CDR1 and CDR2: SGHDT and YYEEEE.

This chain links TRBV6-4 with TRBJ2-3, with D possibly TRBD2 on 5 matching bases. The CDR3 runs to 17 residues. V dropped 0 bases and J dropped 3 bases, with 16 bases sitting between them. Germline V gene lookup returns CDR1 MRHNA and CDR2 SNTAGT. CDR3 DNA: TGTGCCAGCAGTGACTCGCCACGCGCAGCGGAGACAGATACGCAGTATTTT. Translated: CASSDSPRAAETDTQYF.

J is TRBJ2-1 and V is TRBV6-6, with 7 bases aligning to TRBD1. Germline V gives CDR1 MNHNY, CDR2 SVGAGI (reference sequence). This CDR3 is built from 12 residues. V trimming: 8 bases; J trimming: 6 bases; junction bases outside the gene matches: 4. The CDR3 DNA follows: TGTGCCAGCCGAGACAGGGCCAATGAGCAGTTCTTC. Encoded protein: CASRDRANEQFF.

In its sample, this clone was seen once. This chain joins TRBV2 and TRBJ1-1, with D possibly TRBD1 on 5 matching bases. The CDR3 runs to 16 residues. CDR1 is SNHLY and CDR2 is FYNNEI in the germline V gene. Trimming removed 8 bases at V and 0 bases at J, with 19 bases between. For the CDR3, the DNA is TGTGCCAGCCTCAGGGCCGCTGGTTGGATGAACACTGAAGCTTTCTTT. Translated, it gives CASLRAAGWMNTEAFF.

This chain uses TRBV27 with TRBJ1-2; no clear D. CDR1 and CDR2 from the germline V gene are MNHEY and SMNVEV (reference sequence). V gave up 6 bases and J gave up 4 bases, with 18 bases separating them. The CDR3 extends over 15 amino acids. CDR3 amino acids: CASSPSVGEFYGYTF. CDR3 bases: TGTGCCAGCAGCCCCTCCGTCGGGGAATTCTATGGCTACACCTTC.

This chain links TRBV9 with TRBJ2-7; 12 bases align to TRBD2. The CDR3 spans 17 residues. Per germline, CDR1 SGDLS and CDR2 YYNGEE. The junction had 8 bases not matched to a gene; V was cut back by 3 bases and J by 1 base. CDR3 protein: CASSAAGLAGSSYEQYF. The CDR3 DNA is TGTGCCAGCAGCGCCGCGGGACTAGCGGGCTCATCCTACGAGCAGTACTTC.

The DNA for the CDR3 is TGCGCCAGCAGCACAAATCCTGGGACAGGGGAGGACTATGGCTACACCTTC. This gives the protein CASSTNPGTGEDYGYTF. This chain joins TRBV5-1 and TRBJ1-2; TRBD1 matches at 10 bases. The CDR3 totals 17 residues. CDR1 is SGHRS and CDR2 is YFSETQ in the germline V gene. The V segment lost 4 bases and the J segment 3 bases; nucleotides outside the gene matches: 12.

The chain links TRBV5-8 to TRBJ1-1; TRBD1 agrees at 7 bases. The CDR3 extends over 15 amino acids. Germline V gene data show CDR1 as SGHTS and CDR2 as YDEGEE. The V gene end was trimmed by 3 bases and the J gene end by 9 bases; junction bases not matched to a gene: 14. CDR3 amino acids: CASSWLVGGRGKAFF. CDR3 DNA: TGTGCCAGCAGCTGGCTGGTAGGGGGCCGGGGGAAAGCTTTCTTT. The whole variable domain, filled in from reference TRBV5-8 and TRBJ1-1, reads EAGVTQSPTHLIKTRGQQATLRCSPISGHTSVYWYQQALGLGLQFLLWYDEGEERNRGNFPPRFSGRQFPNYSSELNVNALELEDSALYLCASSWLVGGRGKAFFGQGTRLTVV.

V is TRBV5-1 and J is TRBJ2-1; 7 bases are shared with TRBD2. V trimming: 0 bases; J trimming: 6 bases; junction bases outside the gene matches: 6. This CDR3 contains 15 residues. Per the germline V gene, CDR1 is SGHRS and CDR2 is YFSETQ. The CDR3 DNA reads TGCGCCAGCAGCTTGGTGGGCGGGAGCACCAATGAGCAGTTCTTC. This gives the protein CASSLVGGSTNEQFF.

V is TRBV19 and J is TRBJ2-2, with 15 bases fitting TRBD2. The CDR3 covers 19 residues. The trim removed 10 bases at V and 1 base at J, leaving 13 bases unmatched. In germline, CDR1 is LNHDA, CDR2 SQIVND (reference sequence). DNA of the CDR3: TGTGCCACCCAATCCCTTCCGGGACTAGCGGGGGGGAACACCGGGGAGCTGTTTTTT. It specifies CATQSLPGLAGGNTGELFF.

V usage is TRBV28 and J usage is TRBJ1-5; D might be TRBD1 (5 bases). Trimming stripped 5 bases from V and 6 bases from J, with 20 bases between. The CDR3 is 16 residues long. Germline CDR1 is MDHEN and CDR2 is SYDVKM. Here the CDR3 reads CASSPGGNPRGQPQHF. The CDR3 DNA is TGTGCCAGCAGTCCGGGGGGAAACCCCCGCGGTCAGCCCCAGCATTTT.

The chain employs TRBV6-6 and TRBJ2-2; D might be TRBD1 (6 bases). This CDR3 region has 15 residues. The V end was cut by 7 bases, the J end by 5 bases, with 17 bases between. CDR1 is MNHNY and CDR2 is SVGAGI in the germline V gene (reference sequence). CDR3 residues: CASTQGGAGTGELFF. CDR3 nucleotides: TGTGCCAGCACCCAAGGGGGAGCAGGTACCGGGGAGCTGTTTTTT.

The chain employs TRBV6-6 and TRBJ2-6; no definite D call. The germline V gene encodes CDR1 MNHNY and CDR2 SVGAGI (reference sequence). CDR3 length: 15 residues. Trimming took off 3 bases at V and 2 bases at J, with 8 bases between the two ends. The CDR3 DNA reads as TGTGCCAGCAGTTATGGCCCGCCTGGGGCCAACGTCCTGACTTTC. This codes for CASSYGPPGANVLTF.

J is TRBJ2-7 and V is TRBV19, with 11 bases matching TRBD2. Germline CDR1 reads LNHDA; CDR2 reads SQIVND (reference sequence). The length of the CDR3 is 17 residues. The trim removed 6 bases at V and 4 bases at J, leaving 14 bases unmatched. The CDR3 DNA reads as TGTGCCAGTAGCGACCTGGGGACTAGCGGACCTCCTTACGAGCAGTACTTC. This codes for CASSDLGTSGPPYEQYF.

The rearrangement links TRBV6-5 to TRBJ1-2; D is unresolved. Germline assignment: CDR1 MNHEY and CDR2 SVGAGI. The CDR3 contains 13 residues. Trimming cost V 4 bases and J 3 bases, with 9 bases left between them. The CDR3 sequence: CASSSANYYGYTF. CDR3 DNA: TGTGCCAGCAGTTCTGCAAACTACTATGGCTACACCTTC.

The J gene is TRBJ2-7, the V gene TRBV6-2 or TRBV6-3; D gene unclear. Germline lookup yields CDR1 MNHEY and CDR2 SVGEGT. The germline V and J ends were trimmed by 4 bases and 1 base, with 17 bases remaining between them. This CDR3 comprises 16 residues. CDR3 sequence (DNA): TGTGCCAGCAGTTCCGCCGGGTGGTTAGTATCCTACGAGCAGTACTTC. Translating gives CASSSAGWLVSYEQYF.

The chain is built from TRBV7-3 and TRBJ2-6, with unresolved D. Germline V CDR1 and CDR2: SGHTA, FQGTGA. The CDR3 is made up of 15 amino acids. Trimming took 2 bases from V and 2 from J, leaving 7 bases between them. The CDR3 loop is CASSLRPAGANVLTF. The CDR3 DNA reads TGTGCCAGCAGCTTACGCCCGGCTGGGGCCAACGTCCTGACTTTC.